This is a list of T cell receptor beta chains from one sample in a study of blood T cell repertoires in COVID-19. TCRdb's table, derived via immunoSEQ multiplex PCR, lists solely in-frame clones and lacks some. The sample comprises tens of thousands of clones, approximately 86% of which are singletons, and 3% rests with the top ten. The sequencing input was peripheral blood. The origin of the receptors is a woman aged 50 to 60 with active or convalescent COVID-19. CDR3s include the opening cysteine and the closing phenylalanine or tryptophan. Fields, in order: D gene, clone size, J gene, V gene, CDR3 DNA, CDR3 protein. The D gene is left open where the match is weak. Where a row states a size, it is once, few, many or the class of an expanded clone; other rows omit it.

>NA|NA|TRBJ1-2|TRBV19
TGTGCCAGTACCCTAGGAGGGAGCCGCGGGGGGGGGTATGGCTACACCTTC
CASTLGGSRGGGYGYTF
>TRBD2|once|TRBJ2-1|TRBV7-3
TGTGCCAGCAGCACCCAACTAGCGGGGGGCCACAATGAGCAGTTCTTC
CASSTQLAGGHNEQFF
>NA|NA|TRBJ2-5|TRBV5-1
TGCGCCAGCAGACTGCGACAGACCGCCCAAGAGACCCAGTACTTC
CASRLRQTAQETQYF
>NA|NA|TRBJ1-2|TRBV14
TGTGCCAGCAGCCAGTATGCTGTGGGGGGTAACTATGGCTACACCTTC
CASSQYAVGGNYGYTF
>TRBD2|NA|TRBJ2-7|TRBV27
TGTGCCAGCAGTCCACGGACTAGCGGGCCGTACGAGCAGTACTTC
CASSPRTSGPYEQYF
>NA|NA|TRBJ1-1|TRBV19
TGTGCCAGTAGTTTGGGGGGAGGCACTGAAGCTTTCTTT
CASSLGGGTEAFF
>NA|NA|TRBJ2-5|TRBV20-1
TGCAGTGCTAAGGGGCAAGAGACCCAGTACTTC
CSAKGQETQYF
>NA|NA|TRBJ1-1|TRBV2
TGTGCCAGCAGTTTGGCCTACACTGAAGCTTTCTTT
CASSLAYTEAFF
>NA|medium-sized|TRBJ2-2|TRBV6-4
TGTGCCAGCAGTGACGGCACCTCAGGCGGGGAGCTGTTTTTT
CASSDGTSGGELFF
>NA|once|TRBJ1-1|TRBV7-9
TGTGCCAGCAGCTTAGGAGGGATCGCTGAAGCTTTCTTT
CASSLGGIAEAFF
>TRBD1|NA|TRBJ2-4|TRBV6-5
TGTGCCAGCAGTACAGGGGGCGCGGGCCAAAACATTCAGTACTTC
CASSTGGAGQNIQYF
>TRBD1|NA|TRBJ1-4|TRBV24-1
TGTGCCACCAGTGATTTGCTGGACAGGAGTATTAATGAAAAACTGTTTTTT
CATSDLLDRSINEKLFF
>NA|NA|TRBJ1-2|TRBV6-5
TGTGCCAGCAGTTACTCGACAGGTTTACGGGGCTACACCTTC
CASSYSTGLRGYTF
>NA|NA|TRBJ2-3|TRBV5-1
TGCGCCAGCAGCTTGGCAGCGGGCACAGATACGCAGTATTTT
CASSLAAGTDTQYF
>NA|NA|TRBJ1-5|TRBV7-2
TGTGCCAGCAGCTTAGAGGGCAGGGTAAATCAGCCCCAGCATTTT
CASSLEGRVNQPQHF
>TRBD2|NA|TRBJ2-3|TRBV7-8
TGTGCCAGCAGCTCGTCCCCGGGAGGGAGAAGCACAGATACGCAGTATTTT
CASSSSPGGRSTDTQYF
>NA|NA|TRBJ1-2|TRBV19
TGTGCCAGTACCAAATTATCGGGTAACTATGGCTACACCTTC
CASTKLSGNYGYTF
>NA|NA|TRBJ1-4|TRBV10-3
TGTGCCATCAGCGCAACTAATGAAAAACTGTTTTTT
CAISATNEKLFF
>NA|NA|TRBJ1-1|TRBV5-8
TGTGCCAGCAGCCAAGCCGGGGATATCGCTGAAGCTTTCTTT
CASSQAGDIAEAFF
>NA|NA|TRBJ2-1|TRBV5-1
TGCGCCAGCAGCTTGTCGGGGGACCCTGTGGATGAGCAGTTCTTC
CASSLSGDPVDEQFF
>NA|NA|TRBJ1-2|TRBV12-3/TRBV12-4
TGTGCCAGCAGGGCGGGGGATGGCTACACCTTC
CASRAGDGYTF
>NA|NA|TRBJ2-1|TRBV6-2/TRBV6-3
TGTGCCAGCAGGCCTATGGTTCAACTTTACAGCTCCTACAATGAGCAGTTCTTC
CASRPMVQLYSSYNEQFF
>TRBD1|NA|TRBJ2-7|TRBV19
TGTGCCAGTAGTATAAGGACAGGCATCCCAGACGAGCAGTACTTC
CASSIRTGIPDEQYF
>NA|NA|TRBJ2-3|TRBV24-1
TGTGCCACCAGTGCCCAGGGGGATACGCAGTATTTT
CATSAQGDTQYF
>TRBD1|few|TRBJ1-4|TRBV7-9
TGTGCCAGCACCCAAAGGGGGCACGGTGAAAAACTGTTTTTT
CASTQRGHGEKLFF
>NA|once|TRBJ1-1|TRBV7-3
TGTGCCAGCAGCGTGTCAGGGAGGAGTATGTTCACTGAAGCTTTCTTT
CASSVSGRSMFTEAFF
>TRBD1|NA|TRBJ2-1|TRBV7-2
TGTGCCAGCAGCCCACGGGACAGTACCTACAATGAGCAGTTCTTC
CASSPRDSTYNEQFF
>TRBD1|NA|TRBJ2-1|TRBV19
TGTGCCAGTAGTATTTCCGCGACAGGGGCCTGGGGCAATGAGCAGTTCTTC
CASSISATGAWGNEQFF
>TRBD1|NA|TRBJ1-6|TRBV28
TGTGCCAGCAGTCCGGACAGGGCTTCACCCCTCCACTTT
CASSPDRASPLHF
>NA|NA|TRBJ1-2|TRBV2
TGTGCCAGCAGAAGTTCACAGATTAACTATGGCTACACCTTC
CASRSSQINYGYTF
>TRBD2|NA|TRBJ2-3|TRBV18
TGTGCCAGCTCACCAAACCTAGCGGATATCGATACGCAGTATTTT
CASSPNLADIDTQYF
>TRBD1|once|TRBJ2-1|TRBV5-4
TGTGCCAGCAGCTTGGGGACAGGGAATGAGCAGTTCTTC
CASSLGTGNEQFF
>NA|once|TRBJ1-1|TRBV7-8
TGTGCCAGCAGCCTCCAGACAGGTGAAGCTTTCTTT
CASSLQTGEAFF
>NA|NA|TRBJ1-1|TRBV18
TGTGCCAGCTCGCCACCGCGGCGCGGGGTTTATAACACTGAAGCTTTCTTT
CASSPPRRGVYNTEAFF
>TRBD1|NA|TRBJ1-1|TRBV9
TGTGCCAGCAGCGTAGTACAGGGGCGGACTGAAGCTTTCTTT
CASSVVQGRTEAFF
>NA|few|TRBJ1-5|TRBV7-2
TGTGCCAGCAGCCCTCGGGGTCAGGGCAATCAGCCCCAGCATTTT
CASSPRGQGNQPQHF
>TRBD1|NA|TRBJ2-7|TRBV6-2/TRBV6-3
TGTGCCAGCAGTTACTCGACGGGACAGGGGTTCACCTACGAGCAGTACTTC
CASSYSTGQGFTYEQYF
>TRBD2|once|TRBJ2-5|TRBV5-4
TGTGCCAGCATCCCCGGGGGAGCGGGGGGGACCCAAGAGACCCAGTACTTC
CASIPGGAGGTQETQYF
>NA|NA|TRBJ1-1|TRBV3-1/TRBV3-2
TGTGCCAGCAGCCAAAGGGGGACGGACTCTGAAGCTTTCTTT
CASSQRGTDSEAFF
>NA|once|TRBJ2-5|TRBV5-6
TGTGCCAGCAGCCGCTGGTTGGGGGCTGCGGAGACCCAGTACTTC
CASSRWLGAAETQYF
>NA|few|TRBJ1-4|TRBV19
TGTGCCAGTAGTAACCGGGGTGCTAATGAAAAACTGTTTTTT
CASSNRGANEKLFF
>NA|NA|TRBJ2-5|TRBV15
TGTGCCACCAGCAGATCGGGGGGCACCCCAGAGACCCAGTACTTC
CATSRSGGTPETQYF
>TRBD2|NA|TRBJ2-5|TRBV7-2
TGTGCCAGCAGCTCTAGCGGGGGGGTCCAAGAGACCCAGTACTTC
CASSSSGGVQETQYF
>TRBD1|NA|TRBJ1-3|TRBV7-8
TGTGCCAGCACCTTCAGGGGGCCCGGGGCCGGAAACACCATATATTTT
CASTFRGPGAGNTIYF
>TRBD2|NA|TRBJ2-3|TRBV24-1
TGTGCCACCAGTGACGGACTAGCGGGGGGCACAGATACGCAGTATTTT
CATSDGLAGGTDTQYF
>NA|NA|TRBJ2-3|TRBV29-1
TGCAGCGTTGAAATGAGCGCCAGACCTAGCACAGATACGCAGTATTTT
CSVEMSARPSTDTQYF
>NA|NA|TRBJ1-1|TRBV5-5
TGTGCCAGCAGCTTCAGGGACACAAACACTGAAGCTTTCTTT
CASSFRDTNTEAFF
>TRBD1|NA|TRBJ1-2|TRBV19
TGTGCCAGTAGTTTCCGGACAGGGGGCTATGGCTACACCTTC
CASSFRTGGYGYTF
>TRBD2|NA|TRBJ2-7|TRBV7-2
TGTGCCAGCAGCTTAATGGCGGGGGGCTTGTCGGCTTTC
CASSLMAGGLSAF
>TRBD1|NA|TRBJ1-5|TRBV6-2/TRBV6-3
TGTGCCAGCAGTTTCGGACAGGCGAATCAGCCCCAGCATTTT
CASSFGQANQPQHF
>TRBD1|NA|TRBJ2-7|TRBV25-1
TGTGCCAGCAGTGCCTTCGGGACAGGGGATGAGCAGTACTTC
CASSAFGTGDEQYF
>TRBD2|NA|TRBJ2-1|TRBV6-4
TGTGCCAGCAGTCCTCGGGGGGGCCCCGGCCATGAGCAGTTCTTC
CASSPRGGPGHEQFF
>NA|few|TRBJ1-1|TRBV19
TGTGCCAGTAGTAAAGGGGTCACTGAAGCTTTCTTT
CASSKGVTEAFF
>TRBD1|NA|TRBJ2-7|TRBV5-4
TGTGCCAGCAGCTTCCCGTCTGACAGGGCGGCGCAGTACTTC
CASSFPSDRAAQYF
>NA|NA|TRBJ1-2|TRBV19
TGTGCCAGTTCCGGGGGGGCAGTTGACTATGGCTACACCTTC
CASSGGAVDYGYTF
>TRBD1|NA|TRBJ1-5|TRBV7-3
TGTGCCAGCAGCTGGGACAGATATCAGCCCCAGCATTTT
CASSWDRYQPQHF
>NA|NA|TRBJ1-4|TRBV4-1
TGCGCCAGCAGCCAGGGTGACATTTTGGGAGCAGAAAAACTGTTTTTT
CASSQGDILGAEKLFF
>NA|once|TRBJ1-5|TRBV12-3/TRBV12-4
TGTGCCAGCAATCTAGGAGGTCAGCCCCAGCATTTT
CASNLGGQPQHF
>TRBD1|NA|TRBJ1-4|TRBV5-6
TGTGCCAGCAGCTTGGACAGGGGTGCAACTAATGAAAAACTGTTTTTT
CASSLDRGATNEKLFF
>TRBD1|NA|TRBJ2-3|TRBV10-2
TGCGCCAGCAGGACTACCGGGACAGGGCTCACAGATACGCAGTATTTT
CASRTTGTGLTDTQYF